This T cell receptor beta chain was recorded in a study of blood T cell repertoires in COVID-19. Germline CDR1 SNHLY, CDR2 FYNNEI. There are 17 residues in the CDR3. Trimming removed 5 bases from V and 1 base from J, with 20 bases in between. The data were produced by immunoSEQ multiplex PCR, yet TCRdb's version contains in-frame clones alone and is incomplete. The sample includes some 210,000 clones, roughly four fifths of them seen just once. The sequence came from a woman aged 50 to 60 with active or convalescent COVID-19. The sequencing sample was made of peripheral blood. The chain is built from TRBV2 and TRBJ1-1; D is unresolved. CDR3 nucleotide sequence: TGTGCCAGCAGTCCGGGGATGCAGGCTTTTTGGAACACTGAAGCTTTCTTT. Amino acids: CASSPGMQAFWNTEAFF.